This T cell receptor (beta chain) derives from a study of T cell responses to AZD1222 COVID-19 vaccine. Study conclusions and caveats: Donors skewed white British and female; clonal diversity was possibly underestimated.

Some clones are missing from TCRdb's copy, which holds only in-frame ones; the method was immunoSEQ multiplex PCR. In the table there are about 160,000 clones, 91% of which are singletons. As regards this clone: Its antigen remains unknown.

There are 16 residues in the CDR3. Losses at the gene ends were 5 bases for V and 1 base for J; bases not matched to a gene: 10. From germline, CDR1 is SEHNR and CDR2 FQNEAQ (reference sequence). J is TRBJ2-5 and V is TRBV7-9, with 7 bases aligning to TRBD1. The sequence derives from an adult in good health. Sequences were derived from peripheral blood, sampled on day 0 of AZD1222 vaccination. The CDR3 loop is CASSTRFGDSQETQYF. In nucleotides, the CDR3 is TGTGCCAGCAGCACTAGATTTGGGGACAGCCAAGAGACCCAGTACTTC.